The clone carrying this T cell receptor beta chain occurred a few times. No antigen is known for it. Trimming stripped 6 bases from V and 0 bases from J, with 15 bases between. Germline CDR1 reads MNHEY; CDR2 reads SVGAGI. The CDR3 has 15 residues. Constant-segment primers and 5'RACE yielded cDNA libraries for TCR alpha and TCR beta, each carrying sample barcodes and UMIs. TCRdb reprocessed the 5' RACE reads with MiXCR, giving one entry per CDR3 protein. The sample carries about 400,000 distinct CDR3 sequences, around a sixth recorded once. The data belong to a study of T-cell memory formation after mild COVID-19. Study-wide results and caveats: Contracting clones localized mainly to CM and EM when CD4+ and mainly to EMRA when CD8+. Later expanders leaned CD4+, whereas day 15 to 85 contracting clones were balanced CD4/CD8.

The chain recombines TRBV6-5 with TRBJ2-7; the D is unclear. Input material: PBMCs or a T cell subset sorted from them (not recorded which). This TCR was recovered from a young man who had mild COVID-19 (a few samples of this study predate the infection). Cell type and time point are not known. The CDR3 spells CASRDLDKSSYEQYF. The CDR3 DNA reads TGTGCCAGCAGGGACCTAGACAAAAGCTCCTACGAGCAGTACTTC.